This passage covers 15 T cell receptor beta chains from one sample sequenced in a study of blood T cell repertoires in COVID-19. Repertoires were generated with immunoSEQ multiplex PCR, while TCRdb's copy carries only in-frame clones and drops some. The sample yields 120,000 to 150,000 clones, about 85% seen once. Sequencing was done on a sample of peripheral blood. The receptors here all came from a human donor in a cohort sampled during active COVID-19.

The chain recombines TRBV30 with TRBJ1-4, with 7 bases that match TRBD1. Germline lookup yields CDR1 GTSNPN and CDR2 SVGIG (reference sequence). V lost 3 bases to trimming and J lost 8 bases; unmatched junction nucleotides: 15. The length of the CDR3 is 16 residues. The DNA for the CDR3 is TGTGCCTGGAGCGGGACAGAACGACAATTTGGAGAAAAACTGTTTTTT. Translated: CAWSGTERQFGEKLFF.

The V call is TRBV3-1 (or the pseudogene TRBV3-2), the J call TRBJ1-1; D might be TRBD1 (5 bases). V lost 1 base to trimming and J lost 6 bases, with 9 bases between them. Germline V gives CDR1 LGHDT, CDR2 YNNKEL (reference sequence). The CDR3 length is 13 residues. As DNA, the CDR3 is TGTGCCAGCAGCCAAGTTGGGGCTGCTGAAGCTTTCTTT. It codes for CASSQVGAAEAFF.

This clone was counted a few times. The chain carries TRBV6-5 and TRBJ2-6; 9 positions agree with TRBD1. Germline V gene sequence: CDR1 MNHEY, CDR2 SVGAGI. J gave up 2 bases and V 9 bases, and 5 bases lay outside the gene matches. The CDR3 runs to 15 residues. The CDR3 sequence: CASTRTGAGANVLTF. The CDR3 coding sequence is TGTGCCAGTACCCGGACAGGGGCTGGGGCCAACGTCCTGACTTTC.

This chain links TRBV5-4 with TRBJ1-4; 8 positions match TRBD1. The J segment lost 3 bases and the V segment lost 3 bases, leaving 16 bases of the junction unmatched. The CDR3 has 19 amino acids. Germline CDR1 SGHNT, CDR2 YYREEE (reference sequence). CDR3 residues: CASSSWRQGAVAANEKLFF. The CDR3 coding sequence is TGTGCCAGCAGCTCCTGGAGGCAGGGGGCCGTCGCGGCTAATGAAAAACTGTTTTTT.

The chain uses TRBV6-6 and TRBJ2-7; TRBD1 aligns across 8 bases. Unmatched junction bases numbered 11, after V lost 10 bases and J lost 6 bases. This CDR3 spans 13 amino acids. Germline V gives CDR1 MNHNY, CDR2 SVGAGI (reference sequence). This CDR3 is CATIGTGLVEQYF. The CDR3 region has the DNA TGTGCCACCATCGGGACAGGACTCGTCGAGCAGTACTTC.

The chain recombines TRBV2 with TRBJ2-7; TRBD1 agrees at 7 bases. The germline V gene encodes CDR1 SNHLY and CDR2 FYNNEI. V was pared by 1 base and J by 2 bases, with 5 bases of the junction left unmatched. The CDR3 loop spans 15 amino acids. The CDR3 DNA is TGTGCCAGCAGTGAAGGGACAGGTGCGCCCTACGAGCAGTACTTC. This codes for CASSEGTGAPYEQYF.

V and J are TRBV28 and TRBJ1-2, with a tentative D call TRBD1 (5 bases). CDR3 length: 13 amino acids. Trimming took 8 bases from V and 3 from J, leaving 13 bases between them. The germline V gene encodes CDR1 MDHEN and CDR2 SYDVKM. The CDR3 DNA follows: TGTGCCAGCGCCCAGACAGCCTACTATGGCTACACCTTC. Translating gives CASAQTAYYGYTF.

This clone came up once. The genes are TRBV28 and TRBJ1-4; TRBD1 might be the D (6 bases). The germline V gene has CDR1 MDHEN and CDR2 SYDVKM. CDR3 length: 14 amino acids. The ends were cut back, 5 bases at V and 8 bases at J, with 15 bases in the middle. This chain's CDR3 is CASSPGTLGEKLFF. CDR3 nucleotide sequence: TGTGCCAGCAGTCCCGGGACATTGGGAGAAAAACTGTTTTTT.

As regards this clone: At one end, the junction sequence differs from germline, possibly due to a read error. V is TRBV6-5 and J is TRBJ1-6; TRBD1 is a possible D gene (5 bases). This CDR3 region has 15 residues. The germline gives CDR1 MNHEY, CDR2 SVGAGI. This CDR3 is CACSYRGRENSPLHF. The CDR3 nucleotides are TGTGCCTGCAGTTACCGGGGGAGGGAGAATTCACCCCTCCACTTT.

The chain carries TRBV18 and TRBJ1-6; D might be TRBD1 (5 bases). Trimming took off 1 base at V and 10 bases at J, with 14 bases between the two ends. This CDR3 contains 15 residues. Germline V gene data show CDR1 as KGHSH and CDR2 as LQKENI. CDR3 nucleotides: TGTGCCAGCTCACCACGCCAGGGCTCCGACTCACCCCTCCACTTT. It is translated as CASSPRQGSDSPLHF.

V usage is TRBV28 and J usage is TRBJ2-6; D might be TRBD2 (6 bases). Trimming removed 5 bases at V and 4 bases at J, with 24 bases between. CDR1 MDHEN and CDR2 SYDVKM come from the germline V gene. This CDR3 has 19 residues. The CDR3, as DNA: TGTGCCAGCAGTCCCGTCCGGGACTCCTCCGCGAGGGGGGCCAACGTCCTGACTTTC. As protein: CASSPVRDSSARGANVLTF.

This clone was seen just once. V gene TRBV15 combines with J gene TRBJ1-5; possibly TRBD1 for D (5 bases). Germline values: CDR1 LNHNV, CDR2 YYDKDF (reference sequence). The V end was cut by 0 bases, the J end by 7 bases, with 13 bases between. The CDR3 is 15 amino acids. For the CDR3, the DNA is TGTGCCACCAGCAGAGATCAGGAGGGGTCCCAGCCCCAGCATTTT. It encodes CATSRDQEGSQPQHF.

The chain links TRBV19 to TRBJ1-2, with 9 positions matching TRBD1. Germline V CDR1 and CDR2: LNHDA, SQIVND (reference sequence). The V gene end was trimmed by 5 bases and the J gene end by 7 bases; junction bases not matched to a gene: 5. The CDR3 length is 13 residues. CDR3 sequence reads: CASSPHRGLGYTF. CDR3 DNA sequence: TGTGCCAGTAGTCCACACAGGGGGCTTGGCTACACCTTC.

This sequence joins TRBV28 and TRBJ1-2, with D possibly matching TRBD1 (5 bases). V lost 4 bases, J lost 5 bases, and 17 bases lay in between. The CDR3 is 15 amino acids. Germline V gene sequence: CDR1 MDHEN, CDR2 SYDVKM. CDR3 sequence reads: CASSSPSARGYGYTF. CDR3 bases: TGTGCCAGCAGTTCGCCCTCCGCACGGGGGTATGGCTACACCTTC.

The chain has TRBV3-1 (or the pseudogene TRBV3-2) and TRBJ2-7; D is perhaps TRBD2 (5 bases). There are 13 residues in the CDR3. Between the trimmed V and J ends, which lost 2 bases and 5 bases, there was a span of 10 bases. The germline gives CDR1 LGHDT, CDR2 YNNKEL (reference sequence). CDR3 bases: TGTGCCAGCAGCCAATATCGAGCGGACGAGCAGTACTTC. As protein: CASSQYRADEQYF.